This TCR beta chain was recorded in a study of CD4 T cells in relation to SARS-CoV-2 and coronaviruses. Sequenced by immunoSEQ multiplex PCR; TCRdb stores in-frame clones only, minus some. The sample holds more than 15,000 clones, over 70% seen once. This CDR3 spans 16 amino acids. The V segment lost 3 bases and the J segment 3 bases; nucleotides outside the gene matches: 10. Germline V lookup: CDR1 KGHSH, CDR2 LQKENI. A remark on this clone: The antigen remains undetermined.

Before the COVID-19 pandemic, during about 2011-2019, CD4+ T cells were taken from unexposed donors. Isolation of CD4+ T cells took place after roughly nine days in culture. Cells permitting, SARS-CoV-2 S/N and four cold-coronavirus spikes were tested on unexposed-donor CD4+ T cells. The genes are TRBV18 and TRBJ2-7; the match to TRBD1 covers 8 bases. The sequence derives from a human donor in good health. The material sequenced was CD4+ T cells from PBMCs, cultured in vitro. In DNA, the CDR3 is TGTGCCAGCTCACCGGGACAGGTCCGGGGGTTCTACGAGCAGTACTTC. This encodes CASSPGQVRGFYEQYF.